The 27 T cell receptor beta chains in this list originate from one sample, sequenced in a study of shared clonotypes between healthy human individuals. The method was immunoSEQ multiplex PCR; TCRdb's version includes in-frame clones alone and lacks a portion of them. The data show a few hundred thousand clones, with more than 95% seen just once and 0.045% to 0.07% held by the top ten. Input material: naive CD4+ T cells sorted from blood. Specified subset: CD45RA+ positively selected. The receptor source for this set is a woman aged 25 to 45 in good health.

This clone was picked up a small number of times. The rearrangement uses TRBV25-1 and TRBJ1-2, with D uncertain. Trimming took off 4 bases at V and 5 bases at J, with 8 bases between the two ends. The CDR3 is made up of 12 amino acids. Germline-derived CDR1 and CDR2 are MGHDK and SYGVNS. The CDR3 here is CASSAYSYGYTF. The CDR3 nucleotides are TGTGCCAGCAGTGCCTACAGTTATGGCTACACCTTC.

The V gene is TRBV6-5, the J gene TRBJ2-7; D is perhaps TRBD2 (7 bases). Per germline, CDR1 MNHEY and CDR2 SVGAGI. The CDR3 contains 15 residues. The V end was cut by 5 bases, the J end by 0 bases, with 14 bases between. In nucleotides, the CDR3 is TGTGCCAGCAGTACCAACAGGGACTACTCCTACGAGCAGTACTTC. It encodes CASSTNRDYSYEQYF.

The chain couples TRBV4-1 to TRBJ1-1; D remains unclear. The CDR3 contains 15 residues. V lost 1 base to trimming and J lost 0 bases, with 9 bases between them. Germline V lookup: CDR1 MGHRA, CDR2 YSYEKL. Here the CDR3 reads CASSQVGKMNTEAFF. The DNA of the CDR3 is TGCGCCAGCAGCCAAGTCGGAAAGATGAACACTGAAGCTTTCTTT.

This clone was counted between two and nine times. This sequence joins TRBV11-2 and TRBJ1-3, with D possibly matching TRBD1 (5 bases). Trimming pared 4 bases from V and 3 bases from J, leaving 13 bases between. In germline, CDR1 is SGHAT, CDR2 FQNNGV. The CDR3 loop spans 15 amino acids. The CDR3 coding sequence is TGTGCCAGCAGCTCCAAAGGGACTGATGGAAACACCATATATTTT. Its translation is CASSSKGTDGNTIYF.

V usage is TRBV6-6 and J usage is TRBJ2-7; no definite D call. The germline V gene has CDR1 MNHNY and CDR2 SVGAGI (reference sequence). The CDR3 totals 13 residues. V was trimmed by 2 bases and J by 0 bases, leaving 5 bases between them. The DNA of the CDR3 is TGTGCCAGCAGTTACGGCGCCTCCTACGAGCAGTACTTC. This codes for CASSYGASYEQYF.

This chain links TRBV28 with TRBJ2-3; D unclear. Trimming took off 6 bases at V and 4 bases at J, with 14 bases between the two ends. Per germline, CDR1 MDHEN and CDR2 SYDVKM. The CDR3 extends over 14 amino acids. The CDR3 bases are TGTGCCAGCAGCACTCCGGTTCTAGCAGATACGCAGTATTTT. It encodes CASSTPVLADTQYF.

The chain uses TRBV7-2 and TRBJ2-5; D uncertain. CDR1 and CDR2 (germline): SGHTA, FQGNSA. The CDR3 has 15 residues. Trimming left V 6 bases short and J 4 bases short, with 18 bases between. The CDR3, as DNA: TGTGCCAGCAGGTCATTTGGGGTGGGCGGAGAGACCCAGTACTTC. Its protein product is CASRSFGVGGETQYF. The whole variable domain, remainder taken from reference TRBV7-2 and TRBJ2-5, is GAGVSQSPSNKVTEKGKDVELRCDPISGHTALYWYRQSLGQGLEFLIYFQGNSAPDKSGLPSDRFSAERTGGSVSTLTIQRTQQEDSAVYLCASRSFGVGGETQYFGPGTRLLVL.

J is TRBJ1-2 and V is TRBV20-1; D remains unclear. CDR3 size: 11 residues. Looked up from germline, CDR1 is DFQATT and CDR2 is SNEGSKA (reference sequence). V was clipped by 7 bases and J by 7 bases, with 13 bases between them. The DNA for the CDR3 is TGCAGTGTCCCCCTCGGGATTGGCTACACCTTC. This sequence encodes CSVPLGIGYTF.

The chain has TRBV5-1 and TRBJ1-5, with TRBD1 matching over 7 bases. J gave up 4 bases and V 0 bases, and 4 bases lay outside the gene matches. There are 15 residues in the CDR3. Germline-derived CDR1 and CDR2 are SGHRS and YFSETQ. The CDR3 spells CASSLAGQPNQPQHF. CDR3 sequence (DNA): TGCGCCAGCAGCTTGGCGGGACAGCCTAATCAGCCCCAGCATTTT.

This sequence joins TRBV7-3 and TRBJ2-1; 9 bases line up with TRBD2. V shed 5 bases, J shed 6 bases, and the junction held 14 bases outside the gene matches. Germline V gene data show CDR1 as SGHTA and CDR2 as FQGTGA. The CDR3 totals 17 residues. The CDR3 DNA follows: TGTGCCAGCAGCCCGACGGGTGGAGCGGGAGGTCTCAATGAGCAGTTCTTC. Residues: CASSPTGGAGGLNEQFF. Full variable domain (remainder filled in from reference TRBV7-3 and TRBJ2-1): GAGVSQTPSNKVTEKGKYVELRCDPISGHTALYWYRQSLGQGPEFLIYFQGTGAADDSGLPNDRFFAVRPEGSVSTLKIQRTERGDSAVYLCASSPTGGAGGLNEQFFGPGTRLTVL.

The chain has TRBV9 and TRBJ2-5, with TRBD2 as a possible D gene (6 bases). The CDR3 covers 13 residues. Trimming pared 3 bases from V and 7 bases from J, leaving 13 bases between. CDR1 is SGDLS and CDR2 is YYNGEE in the germline V gene. The CDR3 is CASSERRGGTQYF. CDR3 sequence (DNA): TGTGCCAGCAGCGAACGTAGGGGAGGGACCCAGTACTTC. Full variable domain (remainder filled in from reference TRBV9 and TRBJ2-5): DSGVTQTPKHLITATGQRVTLRCSPRSGDLSVYWYQQSLDQGLQFLIQYYNGEERAKGNILERFSAQQFPDLHSELNLSSLELGDSALYFCASSERRGGTQYFGPGTRLLVL.

J is TRBJ2-2 and V is TRBV28; D unclear. The V and J ends lost 7 bases and 6 bases respectively, with 12 bases between them. This CDR3 comprises 13 residues. Germline assignment: CDR1 MDHEN and CDR2 SYDVKM. The CDR3 sequence: CASIEHFSGELFF. The CDR3 coding sequence is TGTGCCAGCATAGAGCACTTCTCCGGGGAGCTGTTTTTT.

CDR3 nucleotides: TGTGCCAGCAATGTCGAGTCAGCGAGTGATGAGCAGTTCTTC. Encoded protein: CASNVESASDEQFF. The chain is built from TRBV2 and TRBJ2-1; D not certain. Trimming left V 7 bases short and J 8 bases short, with 18 bases between. This CDR3 is 14 amino acids long. The V gene's germline CDR1 is SNHLY and CDR2 FYNNEI. The complete variable domain, with remaining parts taken from reference TRBV2 and TRBJ2-1, reads EPEVTQTPSHQVTQMGQEVILRCVPISNHLYFYWYRQILGQKVEFLVSFYNNEISEKSEIFDDQFSVERPDGSNFTLKIRSTKLEDSAMYFCASNVESASDEQFFGPGTRLTVL.

This sequence joins TRBV9 and TRBJ1-1; D gene ambiguous. Germline CDR1 reads SGDLS; CDR2 reads YYNGEE. Trimming took off 4 bases at V and 0 bases at J, with 7 bases between the two ends. This CDR3 has 13 residues. The CDR3, as DNA: TGTGCCAGCAGCCCCCCCGTGAACACTGAAGCTTTCTTT. Its translation: CASSPPVNTEAFF.

This clone was observed a single time. The chain combines TRBV5-5 with TRBJ2-5; no reliable D call. V was shortened by 5 bases and J by 1 base, with 12 bases between the two germline ends. Germline CDR1 SGHKS, CDR2 YYEKEE (reference sequence). CDR3 length equals 14 residues. The CDR3 sequence is CASSVQPFQETQYF. For the CDR3, the DNA is TGTGCCAGCAGTGTACAGCCCTTCCAAGAGACCCAGTACTTC.

The chain carries TRBV6-5 and TRBJ2-7; D is unclear. V gave up 0 bases and J gave up 2 bases, with 11 bases separating them. Per the germline V gene, CDR1 is MNHEY and CDR2 is SVGAGI. This CDR3 is 15 amino acids long. This chain's CDR3 is CASSYSIHGTYEQYF. CDR3 sequence (DNA): TGTGCCAGCAGTTACTCGATTCACGGAACCTACGAGCAGTACTTC.

The chain employs TRBV7-2 and TRBJ1-1; tentative D call: TRBD1 (5 bases). The V gene lost 5 bases and the J gene lost 3 bases, with 16 bases spanning the gap. This CDR3 contains 15 residues. Germline values: CDR1 SGHTA, CDR2 FQGNSA. The CDR3 nucleotides read TGTGCCAGCAGCCCTTGGTGGGACCCAGACACTGAAGCTTTCTTT. This codes for CASSPWWDPDTEAFF.

The chain links TRBV2 to TRBJ1-2; no firm D call. Trimming pared 2 bases from V and 8 bases from J, leaving 15 bases between. This CDR3 has 14 amino acids. Germline V gene lookup returns CDR1 SNHLY and CDR2 FYNNEI. CDR3 amino acids: CASSERELGGGYTF. In DNA form, the CDR3 reads TGTGCCAGCAGTGAACGGGAACTCGGCGGCGGCTACACCTTC.

The rearrangement links TRBV5-1 to TRBJ1-2, with no clear D. The CDR3 covers 13 residues. CDR1 is SGHRS and CDR2 is YFSETQ in the germline V gene. V shed 3 bases and J shed 4 bases, with 10 bases lying between them. CDR3 protein: CASSSETVYGYTF. The CDR3 bases are TGCGCCAGCAGCTCCGAGACGGTCTATGGCTACACCTTC.

The rearrangement links TRBV7-9 to TRBJ2-7; TRBD1 matches 8 bases. The CDR3 runs to 15 residues. V gave up 5 bases and J gave up 0 bases; unmatched junction bases: 6. Germline CDR1 reads SEHNR; CDR2 reads FQNEAQ (reference sequence). CDR3 DNA sequence: TGTGCCAGCAGCCACCAGGGGGCGGCCTCCTACGAGCAGTACTTC. Protein sequence: CASSHQGAASYEQYF.

The chain employs TRBV6-1 and TRBJ2-1; no reliable D call. This CDR3 spans 13 amino acids. Per germline, CDR1 MNHNS and CDR2 SASEGT. V was trimmed by 2 bases and J by 5 bases, leaving 7 bases between them. The CDR3 loop reads CASSEITHNEQFF. The CDR3 bases are TGTGCCAGCAGTGAAATCACTCACAATGAGCAGTTCTTC.

This clone was seen just once. V gene TRBV7-2 combines with J gene TRBJ2-2; perhaps TRBD2 as D (5 bases). The CDR3 runs 16 residues. The V gene lost 6 bases and the J gene lost 0 bases, with 14 bases spanning the gap. Germline-derived CDR1 and CDR2 are SGHTA and FQGNSA. The CDR3 sequence: CASRFAGGANTGELFF. CDR3 DNA sequence: TGTGCCAGCAGGTTTGCGGGCGGAGCGAACACCGGGGAGCTGTTTTTT.

The V and J genes are TRBV29-1 and TRBJ1-2; D perhaps matches TRBD1 (5 bases). V was cut by 6 bases and J by 6 bases, with 17 bases left in between. The CDR3 covers 13 residues. The germline V gene encodes CDR1 SQVTM and CDR2 ANQGSEA. Here the CDR3 reads CSVRAGKENGYTF. In nucleotides, the CDR3 is TGCAGCGTACGGGCAGGGAAGGAGAATGGCTACACCTTC.

The chain employs TRBV19 and TRBJ1-5, with D possibly TRBD1 on 5 matching bases. Looked up from germline, CDR1 is LNHDA and CDR2 is SQIVND (reference sequence). This CDR3 contains 14 residues. V was trimmed by 6 bases and J by 0 bases, leaving 9 bases between them. The CDR3 protein is CASRDIRSNQPQHF. The CDR3 region has the DNA TGTGCCAGTAGGGACATCCGTAGCAATCAGCCCCAGCATTTT.

The CDR3 here is CASSLSGRQPQHF. CDR3 sequence (DNA): TGTGCCAGCAGTTTGTCTGGGAGGCAGCCCCAGCATTTT. The rearrangement links TRBV28 to TRBJ1-5; unclear D gene. Deletions cut 3 bases from V and 7 bases from J, with 10 bases between. CDR1 is MDHEN, CDR2 SYDVKM, per germline. This CDR3 is built from 13 residues.

The V call is TRBV11-2, the J call TRBJ2-7; the D is unclear. The V and J ends lost 0 bases and 6 bases respectively, with 6 bases between them. The CDR3 covers 12 residues. Germline V gives CDR1 SGHAT, CDR2 FQNNGV. The CDR3 protein is CASSLDRLEQYF. The CDR3 DNA is TGTGCCAGCAGCTTAGATAGGCTCGAGCAGTACTTC.

This clone showed up just once. The V call is TRBV2, the J call TRBJ1-1; no definite D call. V lost 6 bases and J lost 0, with 8 bases in between. Germline-derived CDR1 and CDR2 are SNHLY and FYNNEI. This CDR3 region has 13 residues. CDR3 in amino acids: CASSQGLNTEAFF. CDR3 nucleotides: TGTGCCAGCAGCCAAGGGTTGAACACTGAAGCTTTCTTT.